This passage covers 8 T cell receptor beta chains from one sample sequenced in a study of Ad26.COV2.S vaccination and SARS-CoV-2 variants (dated by TCRdb to about 2021). Receptor amplification or capture employed the immunoSEQ multiplex PCR assay. TCRdb took this table from immuneACCESS and kept in-frame rearrangements with V and J called. Such tables lack part of the clones; where checked against another copy, unresolved V genes explain under half of the gap, and the rest is unexplained. This sample lists about 97,000 clones; 80% were detected once. The top ten clonotypes cover 15% to 20% of the sample. What the time point label conveys for this sample: individuals recovered from natural SARS-CoV-2 infection. Sequenced here: peripheral blood, sampled after recovery from COVID-19. These receptors were collected from a human donor who had recovered from COVID-19.

The rearrangement joins TRBV7-6 to TRBJ2-3; D is unclear. CDR1 is SGHVS and CDR2 is FNYEAQ in the germline V gene. The CDR3 has 17 residues. The V end was cut by 4 bases, the J end by 4 bases, with 21 bases between. CDR3 region: CASSSSSGRLRADTQYF. The CDR3 DNA reads TGTGCCAGCAGCTCGTCCTCCGGCAGACTCCGGGCAGATACGCAGTATTTT.

The chain carries TRBV7-6 and TRBJ2-2; tentatively, D is TRBD1 or TRBD2 (6 bases each). The CDR3 runs 16 residues. Trimming took 1 base from V and 6 from J, leaving 15 bases between them. The germline gives CDR1 SGHVS, CDR2 FNYEAQ. CDR3 coding DNA: TGTGCCAGCAGCTTAGTAGGGGGGAGAGGCGCCGGGGAGCTGTTTTTT. This sequence encodes CASSLVGGRGAGELFF. Using reference TRBV7-6 and TRBJ2-2 for the parts outside the CDR3, the full variable domain is GAGVSQSPRYKVTKRGQDVALRCDPISGHVSLYWYRQALGQGPEFLTYFNYEAQQDKSGLPNDRFSAERPEGSISTLTIQRTEQRDSAMYRCASSLVGGRGAGELFFGEGSRLTVL.

The CDR3 DNA is TGTGCCAGTAGTATAGGCTGGACAGCCGGAAATTCACCCCTCCACTTT. Translation: CASSIGWTAGNSPLHF. The chain recombines TRBV19 with TRBJ1-6; perhaps TRBD1 as D (6 bases). Germline V lookup: CDR1 LNHDA, CDR2 SQIVND (reference sequence). The V and J ends lost 1 base and 7 bases respectively, with 14 bases between them. The CDR3 runs to 16 residues.

This clone appeared a few times. V gene TRBV6-2 or TRBV6-3 combines with J gene TRBJ2-5; 9 bases match TRBD1. The germline V gene encodes CDR1 MNHEY and CDR2 SVGEGT. The CDR3 runs to 14 residues. Losses at the gene ends were 6 bases for V and 5 bases for J; bases not matched to a gene: 7. The CDR3 DNA follows: TGTGCCAGCAGCCTTACAGGGGGCAGTGAGACCCAGTACTTC. Translation gives CASSLTGGSETQYF.

This CDR3 reads CASQYSNQPQHF. Here the CDR3 DNA reads TGTGCTAGCCAATATAGCAATCAGCCCCAGCATTTT. V is TRBV12-5 and J is TRBJ1-5, with D unresolved. The V gene lost 9 bases and the J gene lost 0 bases, with 6 bases spanning the gap. Germline CDR1 LGHNT, CDR2 FRNRAP. The CDR3 contains 12 residues.

This chain connects TRBV10-2 to TRBJ2-7, with D possibly being TRBD2 (6 bases). This CDR3 is built from 14 residues. Germline CDR1 is WSHSY and CDR2 is SAAADI. The V end lost 7 bases, the J end lost 6 bases, and 19 bases lay between the germline ends. The CDR3 reads CASMTDVGGAEQYF. In DNA form, the CDR3 reads TGCGCCAGCATGACGGACGTCGGGGGAGCCGAGCAGTACTTC.

The CDR3 region has the DNA TGTGCCAGCAGCTTGATTCAGGGGAAGGTCAAGCAGACCCAGTACTTC. Protein sequence: CASSLIQGKVKQTQYF. This rearrangement joins TRBV5-6 to TRBJ2-5; D might be TRBD1 (6 bases). The germline V gene has CDR1 SGHDT and CDR2 YYEEEE. V was trimmed by 1 base and J by 6 bases, leaving 19 bases between them. The CDR3 loop spans 16 amino acids.

The V call is TRBV19, the J call TRBJ1-1, with D hard to call. The CDR3 is made up of 14 amino acids. V lost 3 bases and J lost 0, with 8 bases in between. The germline V gene has CDR1 LNHDA and CDR2 SQIVND (reference sequence). CDR3: CASSIGDMNTEAFF. The CDR3 nucleotides are TGTGCCAGTAGTATCGGGGATATGAACACTGAAGCTTTCTTT.